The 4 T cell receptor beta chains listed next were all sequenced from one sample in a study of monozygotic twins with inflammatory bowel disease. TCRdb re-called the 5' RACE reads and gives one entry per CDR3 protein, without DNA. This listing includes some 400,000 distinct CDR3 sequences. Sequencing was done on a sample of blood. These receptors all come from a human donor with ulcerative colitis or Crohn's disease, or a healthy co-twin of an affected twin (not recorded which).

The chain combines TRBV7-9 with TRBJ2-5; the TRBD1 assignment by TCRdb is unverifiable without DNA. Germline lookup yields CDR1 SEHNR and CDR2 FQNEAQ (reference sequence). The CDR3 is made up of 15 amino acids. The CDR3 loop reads CASSLVETAQETQYF.

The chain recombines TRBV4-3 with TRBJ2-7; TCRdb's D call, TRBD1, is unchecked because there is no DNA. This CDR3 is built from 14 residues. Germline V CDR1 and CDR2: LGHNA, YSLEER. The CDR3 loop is CASSHGTGVYEQYF.

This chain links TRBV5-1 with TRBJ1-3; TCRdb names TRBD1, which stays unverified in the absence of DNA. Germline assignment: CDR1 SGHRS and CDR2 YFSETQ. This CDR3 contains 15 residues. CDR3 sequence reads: CASSLAGGSGNTIYF.

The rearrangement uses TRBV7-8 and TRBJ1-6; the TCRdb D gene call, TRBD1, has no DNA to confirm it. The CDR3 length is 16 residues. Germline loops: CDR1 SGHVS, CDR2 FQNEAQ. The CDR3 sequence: CASSLGVQGAGSPLHF.